This is a list of T cell receptor beta chains from one sample in a study of T cells in Graves' hyperthyroidism and ophthalmopathy. One entry per CDR3 protein, called by TCRdb with MiXCR from the multiplex PCR reads. The sample holds about 350,000 distinct CDR3 sequences, around 14% seen once. Input material: blood. All receptors derive from a woman aged 25-40 years with Graves' hyperthyroidism. CDR3s include the opening cysteine and the closing phenylalanine or tryptophan. D genes are given only for firm matches. The size of a clone is reported for some rows only, either as once, few or many, or as a class for expanded clones.

D gene | J gene | V gene | clone size | CDR3 DNA | CDR3 protein
TRBD1 | TRBJ1-6 | TRBV18 | many | TGTGCCAGCTCATCAGACAGGGTCTCACCCCTCCACTTT | CASSSDRVSPLHF
TRBD2 | TRBJ2-3 | TRBV7-7 | - | TGTGCTAGCAGCCCAGGCAGGCGGGAGGTAGATACGCAGTATTTT | CASSPGRREVDTQYF
- | TRBJ2-7 | TRBV24-1 | - | TGTGCCACCAGTGATGGAGGTAAGAGCTACGAGCAGTACTTC | CATSDGGKSYEQYF
TRBD2 | TRBJ2-1 | TRBV20-1 | - | TGCAGTGCACTACTAGCGGGAGGGCCTCATGAGCAGTTCTTC | CSALLAGGPHEQFF
- | TRBJ1-5 | TRBV19 | - | TGTGCCAGTAGTATAGCGGGCCTCCCCAATCAGCCCCAGCATTTT | CASSIAGLPNQPQHF
- | TRBJ1-1 | TRBV6-1 | few | TGTGCCAGCAGTCCGCCGGGATCGAACACTGAAGCTTTCTTT | CASSPPGSNTEAFF
- | TRBJ2-7 | TRBV12-3/TRBV12-4 | many | TGTGCCAGCAGTTGGGGTAGGAGAGAGGAGCAGTACTTC | CASSWGRREEQYF
- | TRBJ2-1 | TRBV12-3/TRBV12-4 | few | TGTGCCAGCAGTTTATCATGGGGGGCTAGCGGCGATCGCTCCTACAATGAGCAGTTCTTC | CASSLSWGASGDRSYNEQFF
- | TRBJ1-6 | TRBV20-1 | many | TGCAGTGCTAGTCCCGGGACGGAGTTTAGTGAGTCCCTCCACTTT | CSASPGTEFSESLHF
TRBD2 | TRBJ2-5 | TRBV12-3/TRBV12-4 | many | TGTGCCAGCAGACCTCTAGCGGGGGGGGATGAGACCCAGTACTTC | CASRPLAGGDETQYF
- | TRBJ1-5 | TRBV20-1 | - | TGCAGTGCCGAGGCGGGGGGGGGGGGAGGAAATCAGCCCCAGCATTTT | CSAEAGGGGGNQPQHF
- | TRBJ1-6 | TRBV6-2/TRBV6-3 | few | TGTGCCAGCAGTTCCCCGCAGCTCTCGTGGAATTCACCCCTCCACTTT | CASSSPQLSWNSPLHF
TRBD2 | TRBJ2-1 | TRBV28 | many | TGTGCCAGCAGTTCGGGACTACCAAACTACAATGAGCAGTTCTTC | CASSSGLPNYNEQFF
- | TRBJ2-5 | TRBV6-1 | - | TGTGCCAGCAGTGAGGGGGCGGTGGGAGAGACCCAGTACTTC | CASSEGAVGETQYF
TRBD1 | TRBJ2-1 | TRBV7-2 | many | TGTGCCAGCAGCTTAGCCGGGACAGCGGCTTACAATGAGCAGTTCTTC | CASSLAGTAAYNEQFF
- | TRBJ1-1 | TRBV18 | few | TGTGCCAGCTCGACGGGACAACCCACCACTGAAGCTTTCTTT | CASSTGQPTTEAFF
TRBD1 | TRBJ1-2 | TRBV12-3/TRBV12-4 | - | TGTGCCAGCAGACAAGGACGACAGGGGAACTATGGCTACACCTTC | CASRQGRQGNYGYTF
- | TRBJ1-4 | TRBV27 | - | TGTGCCAGCAGTCTCGAAAGGGGGGTCGGGGAAAAACTGTTTTTT | CASSLERGVGEKLFF
- | TRBJ2-5 | TRBV20-1 | once | TGCAGTGCAACCACACCGCAAGAGACCCAGTACTTC | CSATTPQETQYF
- | TRBJ2-1 | TRBV7-3 | many | TGTGCCAGCAGCCCCTCCTGGTGGGACAATGAGCAGTTCTTC | CASSPSWWDNEQFF
- | TRBJ2-7 | TRBV11-1 | many | TGTGCCAGCAGCTTAGTGACAGGTGACTCCTACGAGCAGTACTTC | CASSLVTGDSYEQYF
- | TRBJ1-1 | TRBV7-9 | few | TGTGCCAGCAGCTTTTGGCACCTGAACACTGAAGCTTTCTTT | CASSFWHLNTEAFF
TRBD1 | TRBJ2-3 | TRBV11-3 | many | TGTGCCAGCAGCGCCGGGACAGAGGCAGATACGCAGTATTTT | CASSAGTEADTQYF
TRBD2 | TRBJ2-4 | TRBV5-6 | - | TGTGCCAGCAGCCCTATCGGGGGGGGAAACATTCAGTACTTC | CASSPIGGGNIQYF
TRBD1 | TRBJ2-1 | TRBV19 | - | TGTGCCAGTAGTTCAGGGGGGGGGGACAGGGCCAATGAGCAGTTCTTC | CASSSGGGDRANEQFF
TRBD1 | TRBJ1-2 | TRBV6-1 | many | TGTGCCAGCAGTCGATCGACAGGGTCTGCCTATGGCTACACCTTC | CASSRSTGSAYGYTF
- | TRBJ2-1 | TRBV7-9 | - | TGTGCCAGCAGCTCGACCGGGACTCCATATAACAATGAGCAGTTCTTC | CASSSTGTPYNNEQFF
- | TRBJ2-2 | TRBV7-2 | few | TGTGCCAGCCTATATACACTGAACACCGGGGAGCTGTTTTTT | CASLYTLNTGELFF
- | TRBJ2-1 | TRBV20-1 | few | TGCAGTGCTACCATCGTCCGTGACTCACGATCCAATGAGCAGTTCTTC | CSATIVRDSRSNEQFF
- | TRBJ2-5 | TRBV2 | many | TGTGCCAGCAGGAACAGGGGGGGAGAGACCCAGTACTTC | CASRNRGGETQYF
TRBD2 | TRBJ2-1 | TRBV29-1 | few | TGCAGCGTTGGGCGGGAGGCCTACAATGAGCAGTTCTTC | CSVGREAYNEQFF
TRBD1 | TRBJ1-5 | TRBV27 | many | TGTGCCAGCAGGGACAGGGGAGGTCAGCCCCAGCATTTT | CASRDRGGQPQHF
TRBD1 | TRBJ2-7 | TRBV10-3 | many | TGTGCCATCAGTGAAGCAGGGGGCCTTAACGAGCAGTACTTC | CAISEAGGLNEQYF
- | TRBJ1-1 | TRBV7-9 | few | TGTGCCAGCAGCAGAAGGGGGGGGGAGAACACTGAAGCTTTCTTT | CASSRRGGENTEAFF
- | TRBJ1-5 | TRBV4-1 | - | TGCGCCAGCAGTCAAGTGGGACTTCACAATCAGCCCCAGCATTTT | CASSQVGLHNQPQHF
TRBD2 | TRBJ2-3 | TRBV2 | many | TGTGCCAAAGGGGTAGCGGGAGCAGGTGATACGCAGTATTTT | CAKGVAGAGDTQYF
TRBD1 | TRBJ2-5 | TRBV5-8 | few | TGTGCCAGCGGTTTTGACAGGGGAGTGGAGACCCAGTACTTC | CASGFDRGVETQYF
- | TRBJ2-7 | TRBV10-3 | many | TGTGCCGCCCGTGGAAAAGGGCACGAGCAGTACTTC | CAARGKGHEQYF
TRBD1 | TRBJ1-5 | TRBV20-1 | few | TGCAGTGCCCCAACGACAGGGACAAGGCCCCAGCATTTT | CSAPTTGTRPQHF
TRBD2 | TRBJ2-3 | TRBV25-1 | - | TGTGCCAGCAGAATTAGCGGGAGGGTGGATACGCAGTATTTT | CASRISGRVDTQYF
TRBD2 | TRBJ2-1 | TRBV12-3/TRBV12-4 | few | TGTGCCAGCAGCACAGCCCCATTACTAGCGGGAGGGTTTAATGAGCAGTTCTTC | CASSTAPLLAGGFNEQFF
- | TRBJ2-1 | TRBV7-6 | - | TGTGCCAGCACCTCTCTAATGAGCTCCTACAATGAGCAGTTCTTC | CASTSLMSSYNEQFF
TRBD2 | TRBJ2-1 | TRBV11-2 | few | TGTGCCAGCAGCTTAGCCCTCGGTGGAGCGGGAGGGGGTTACAATGAGCAGTTCTTC | CASSLALGGAGGGYNEQFF
TRBD2 | TRBJ2-3 | TRBV28 | - | TGTGCCAGCAGACCGAGCGGGAGACTTACAGATACGCAGTATTTT | CASRPSGRLTDTQYF